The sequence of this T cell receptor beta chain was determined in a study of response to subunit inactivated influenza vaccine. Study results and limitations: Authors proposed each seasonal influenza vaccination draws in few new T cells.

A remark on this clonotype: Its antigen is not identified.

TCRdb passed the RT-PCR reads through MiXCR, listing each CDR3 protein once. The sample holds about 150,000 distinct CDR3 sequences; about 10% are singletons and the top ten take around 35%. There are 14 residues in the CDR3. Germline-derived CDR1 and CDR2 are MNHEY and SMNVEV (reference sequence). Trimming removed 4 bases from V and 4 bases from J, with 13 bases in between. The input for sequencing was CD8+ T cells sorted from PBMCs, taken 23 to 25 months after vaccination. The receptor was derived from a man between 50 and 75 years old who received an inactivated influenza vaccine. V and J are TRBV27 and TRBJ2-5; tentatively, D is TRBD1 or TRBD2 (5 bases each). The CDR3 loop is CASSSSGARETQYF. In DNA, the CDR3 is TGTGCCAGCAGTTCATCCGGGGCGAGAGAGACCCAGTACTTC.